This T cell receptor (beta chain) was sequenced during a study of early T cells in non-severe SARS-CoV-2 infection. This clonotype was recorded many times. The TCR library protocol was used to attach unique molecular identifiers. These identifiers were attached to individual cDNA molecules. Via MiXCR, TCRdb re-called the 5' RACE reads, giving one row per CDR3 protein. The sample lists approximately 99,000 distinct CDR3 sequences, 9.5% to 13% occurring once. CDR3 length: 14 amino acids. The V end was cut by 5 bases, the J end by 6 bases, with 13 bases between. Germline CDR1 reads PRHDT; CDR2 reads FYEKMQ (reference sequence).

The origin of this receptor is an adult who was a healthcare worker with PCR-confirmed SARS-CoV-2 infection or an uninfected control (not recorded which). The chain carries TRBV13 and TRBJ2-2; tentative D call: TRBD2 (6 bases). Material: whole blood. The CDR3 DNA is TGTGCCAGCAGCCCCGGTGCTAGCGCCGGGGAGCTGTTTTTT. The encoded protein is CASSPGASAGELFF.